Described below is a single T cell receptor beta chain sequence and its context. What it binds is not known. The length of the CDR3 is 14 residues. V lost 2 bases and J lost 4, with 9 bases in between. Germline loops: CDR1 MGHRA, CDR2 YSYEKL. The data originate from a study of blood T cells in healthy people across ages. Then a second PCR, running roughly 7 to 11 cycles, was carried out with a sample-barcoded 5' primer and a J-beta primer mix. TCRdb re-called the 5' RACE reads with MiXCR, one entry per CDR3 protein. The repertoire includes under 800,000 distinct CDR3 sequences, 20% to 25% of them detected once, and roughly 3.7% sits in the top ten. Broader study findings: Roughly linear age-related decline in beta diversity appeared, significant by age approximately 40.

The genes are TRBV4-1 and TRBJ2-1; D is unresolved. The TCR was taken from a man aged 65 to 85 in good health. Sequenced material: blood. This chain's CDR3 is CASSQTPTYNEQFF. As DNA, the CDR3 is TGCGCCAGCAGCCAAACGCCCACGTACAATGAGCAGTTCTTC.